Below are 15 T cell receptor beta chains sequenced from a single sample in a study of naive and memory T cell subsets. An equimolar mix of two oligonucleotides served as the beta constant-region primer for TRBC1 and TRBC2. Ligated cDNA was amplified by four rounds of PCR with nested alpha and beta constant-region primers and SP2. TCRdb redid the calling of the UMI-ligation and nested PCR reads with MiXCR, one entry per CDR3 protein. The sample records 2,500 to 3,000 distinct CDR3 sequences, roughly 5.2% being singletons. What was sequenced was CD4+ TEMRA cells from blood. Stated subset: effector memory re-expressing CD45RA, CD45RA+ CD27-. The receptors here all came from a human donor in good health.

This clonotype was observed at least ten times. The chain is built from TRBV6-2 or TRBV6-3 and TRBJ1-5; 7 bases fit TRBD1. There are 15 residues in the CDR3. V trimming: 4 bases; J trimming: 2 bases; junction bases outside the gene matches: 5. Germline values: CDR1 MNHEY, CDR2 SVGEGT. The CDR3 region is CASSSQGSGNQPQHF. The CDR3, as DNA: TGTGCCAGCAGTTCACAGGGGTCTGGCAATCAGCCCCAGCATTTT.

The CDR3 region is CASSLEGSSTDTQYF. DNA for the CDR3: TGTGCCAGCAGCTTAGAGGGTTCTAGCACAGATACGCAGTATTTT. This chain joins TRBV7-9 and TRBJ2-3; D uncertain. This CDR3 has 15 residues. Germline lookup yields CDR1 SEHNR and CDR2 FQNEAQ (reference sequence). The V end was cut by 1 base, the J end by 0 bases, with 8 bases between.

This clonotype has a handful of counts. V and J are TRBV30 and TRBJ2-1, with 9 positions matching TRBD2. The CDR3 consists of 14 residues. V lost 5 bases to trimming and J lost 7 bases; unmatched junction nucleotides: 9. Germline lookup yields CDR1 GTSNPN and CDR2 SVGIG (reference sequence). CDR3 nucleotides: TGTGCCTGGGGTAAGGAGCGGGAGGTTAATGAGCAGTTCTTC. This sequence encodes CAWGKEREVNEQFF.

This clonotype has at least ten counts. At one of its ends the junction is not consistent with the germline gene, which may arise from a read error. The rearrangement uses TRBV7-2 and TRBJ2-4; the match to TRBD2 covers 9 bases. The CDR3 is 13 residues long. CDR1 is SGHTA and CDR2 is FQGNSA in the germline V gene. The CDR3 sequence is CASSLDLAGLWNF. CDR3 coding DNA: TGTGCCAGCAGCTTAGATCTAGCGGGGTTATGGAACTTC.

This clonotype was recorded many times. V usage is TRBV19 and J usage is TRBJ2-1; TRBD2 agrees at 13 bases. The J segment lost 10 bases and the V segment lost 4 bases, leaving 10 bases of the junction unmatched. The CDR3 is 16 amino acids. Germline V gene lookup returns CDR1 LNHDA and CDR2 SQIVND (reference sequence). CDR3: CASSTWTSGSPGEQFF. The CDR3 coding sequence is TGTGCCAGTAGTACCTGGACTAGCGGGAGCCCCGGGGAGCAGTTCTTC.

V gene TRBV30 combines with J gene TRBJ2-2, with D hard to call. The ends were cut back, 0 bases at V and 8 bases at J, with 7 bases in the middle. The CDR3 length is 12 residues. CDR1 is GTSNPN, CDR2 SVGIG, per germline (reference sequence). The CDR3 DNA reads as TGTGCCTGGAGTGTACTTTTAGGGGAGCTGTTTTTT. Its translation: CAWSVLLGELFF.

This clonotype is classed as medium-sized. This sequence joins TRBV28 and TRBJ1-2; 10 bases line up with TRBD1. CDR3 length: 17 amino acids. The trim removed 2 bases at V and 5 bases at J, leaving 11 bases unmatched. Germline V lookup: CDR1 MDHEN, CDR2 SYDVKM. The CDR3 bases are TGTGCCAGCAGTTTAACAAGTGCCGGGACAGGGGCGTATGGCTACACCTTC. Translation gives CASSLTSAGTGAYGYTF.

This clonotype is medium-sized by share. CDR3 in DNA: TGTGCCAGCAGTTTTAGCGGGAGGGCCTGGAATGAGCAGTTCTTC. Its translation: CASSFSGRAWNEQFF. This chain links TRBV28 with TRBJ2-1, with 11 bases lining up with TRBD2. CDR1 and CDR2 from the germline V gene are MDHEN and SYDVKM. The CDR3 consists of 15 residues. Unmatched junction bases numbered 5, after V lost 3 bases and J lost 7 bases.

This clonotype was detected a few times. The CDR3 spells CASSGGQTGSNTEAFF. CDR3 sequence (DNA): TGCGCCAGCAGCGGAGGGCAGACAGGTTCGAACACTGAAGCTTTCTTT. The chain couples TRBV5-1 to TRBJ1-1; D might be TRBD1 (6 bases). Germline CDR1 reads SGHRS; CDR2 reads YFSETQ. V gave up 4 bases and J gave up 1 base, with 17 bases separating them. This CDR3 has 16 residues.

The rearrangement joins TRBV5-1 to TRBJ2-1; 10 positions match TRBD2. CDR1 is SGHRS, CDR2 YFSETQ, per germline. CDR3 length equals 16 residues. V gave up 0 bases and J gave up 5 bases; unmatched junction bases: 5. CDR3 protein: CASSLELAGINNEQFF. The CDR3 DNA reads TGCGCCAGCAGCTTGGAACTAGCGGGAATTAACAATGAGCAGTTCTTC.

Many counts were recorded for this clonotype. For the CDR3, the DNA is TGTGCCAGCAGTTCACCGGGGTCAGGAGAGACCCAGTACTTC. It encodes CASSSPGSGETQYF. The V and J genes are TRBV28 and TRBJ2-5; D perhaps matches TRBD2 (5 bases). The germline V gene has CDR1 MDHEN and CDR2 SYDVKM. CDR3 length equals 14 residues. V shed 4 bases and J shed 4 bases, with 13 bases lying between them.

This clonotype was recorded at least ten times. The gene calls are TRBV7-6 and TRBJ2-7, with no clear D. V lost 0 bases and J 1 base, leaving 7 bases between the germline ends. The CDR3 covers 14 residues. The germline V gene encodes CDR1 SGHVS and CDR2 FNYEAQ. The CDR3 DNA follows: TGTGCCAGCAGCTTAGCACAGATGTCCTACGAGCAGTACTTC. Translated, it gives CASSLAQMSYEQYF.

This clonotype is categorized as medium-sized. The genes are TRBV2 and TRBJ1-5, with 7 bases matching TRBD1. This CDR3 comprises 13 residues. V trimming: 5 bases; J trimming: 4 bases; junction bases outside the gene matches: 2. Germline values: CDR1 SNHLY, CDR2 FYNNEI. CDR3: CASSKQGNQPQHF. CDR3 nucleotides: TGTGCCAGCAGTAAACAGGGGAATCAGCCCCAGCATTTT.

This clonotype is termed medium-sized. This sequence joins TRBV6-1 and TRBJ1-5, with TRBD1 matching 9 bases. The V gene's germline CDR1 is MNHNS and CDR2 SASEGT. The CDR3 runs to 16 residues. Trimming cost V 4 bases and J 6 bases; bases outside gene matches: 10. This CDR3 reads CASSGRDRVSGQPQHF. The CDR3 nucleotides read TGTGCCAGCAGTGGCCGGGACAGGGTGTCTGGTCAGCCCCAGCATTTT.

Remarks on this clonotype: This sequence may be a read error, since a much larger clone differs from it by one base. The chain employs TRBV6-5 and TRBJ1-1; D is unresolved. This CDR3 comprises 13 residues. Trimming removed 1 base at V and 6 bases at J, with 9 bases between. Germline loops: CDR1 MNHEY, CDR2 SVGAGI. The CDR3 reads CASSYFGFSEAFF. DNA of the CDR3: TGTGCCAGCAGTTACTTTGGTTTCTCTGAAGCTTTCTTT.